The 25 T cell receptor beta chains listed next were all sequenced from one sample in a study of blood T cell repertoires in COVID-19. The table came from immunoSEQ multiplex PCR; TCRdb's copy has only in-frame clones and leaves some out. The sample has 40,000 or so clones; 70% to 85% are singletons. The sequenced sample consisted of peripheral blood. The receptors here all came from a human donor with acute or convalescent COVID-19. The donor label of this sample is uncertain.

The V call is TRBV5-1, the J call TRBJ2-7; perhaps TRBD2 as D (6 bases). Germline V gene lookup returns CDR1 SGHRS and CDR2 YFSETQ. Trimming stripped 2 bases from V and 0 bases from J, with 9 bases between. The CDR3 contains 14 residues. The CDR3 DNA follows: TGCGCCAGCAGCTTTGGGGACTCCTCCTACGAGCAGTACTTC. Encoded protein: CASSFGDSSYEQYF.

In this sample, this clone is medium-sized (0.01 to 0.1%). V gene TRBV27 combines with J gene TRBJ2-4, with D possibly being TRBD2 (5 bases). The CDR3 length is 14 residues. CDR1 is MNHEY and CDR2 is SMNVEV in the germline V gene (reference sequence). V was shortened by 2 bases and J by 7 bases, with 12 bases between the two germline ends. CDR3 nucleotides: TGTGCCAGCAGTTTAGACGGGATCGGGAACATTCAGTACTTC. It codes for CASSLDGIGNIQYF.

CDR3 bases: TGTGCCAGCAGCAAAGGGCGGCAGGGTGGGGGGACCACAGATACGCAGTATTTT. Translation: CASSKGRQGGGTTDTQYF. The chain uses TRBV21-1 and TRBJ2-3; the table calls TRBD2, which could not be checked here. TRBV21-1 is a pseudogene locus. There are 18 residues in the CDR3.

The V and J genes are TRBV6-2 or TRBV6-3 and TRBJ2-7; TRBD2 aligns across 8 bases. The V and J ends lost 5 bases and 4 bases, in that order; junction bases with no gene match: 4. This CDR3 spans 13 amino acids. Looked up from germline, CDR1 is MNHEY and CDR2 is SVGEGT. The chain's CDR3 is CASSGRGGYEQYF. The CDR3 coding sequence is TGTGCCAGCAGTGGCCGGGGGGGTTACGAGCAGTACTTC.

The chain links TRBV30 to TRBJ2-1; 8 bases line up with TRBD2. Per germline, CDR1 GTSNPN and CDR2 SVGIG (reference sequence). Unmatched junction bases numbered 6, after V lost 3 bases and J lost 2 bases. The CDR3 totals 15 residues. This chain's CDR3 is CAWSGGAGTYNEQFF. The CDR3 bases are TGTGCCTGGAGCGGGGGGGCCGGGACCTACAATGAGCAGTTCTTC.

V usage is TRBV18 and J usage is TRBJ2-1, with 9 bases fitting TRBD2. V dropped 0 bases and J dropped 8; count of bases not matched to a gene: 8. The CDR3 loop spans 16 amino acids. Germline-derived CDR1 and CDR2 are KGHSH and LQKENI. The DNA for the CDR3 is TGTGCCAGCTCACCACCCGGGACTAGCACATCACATGAGCAGTTCTTC. Its translation is CASSPPGTSTSHEQFF.

The rearrangement links TRBV27 to TRBJ2-5; the D is unclear. CDR3 length: 12 residues. Germline V lookup: CDR1 MNHEY, CDR2 SMNVEV (reference sequence). The germline V and J ends were trimmed by 5 bases and 0 bases, with 4 bases remaining between them. CDR3 nucleotides: TGTGCCAGCAGTCAGAACCAAGAGACCCAGTACTTC. Protein product: CASSQNQETQYF.

This chain connects TRBV3-1 (or the pseudogene TRBV3-2) to TRBJ2-2; maybe TRBD2 (5 bases). The CDR3 consists of 13 residues. Trimming left V 6 bases short and J 5 bases short, with 10 bases between. Germline-derived CDR1 and CDR2 are LGHDT and YNNKEL (reference sequence). The CDR3 DNA sequence: TGTGCCAGCAGTCCGGGATGGACCGGGGAGCTGTTTTTT. It encodes CASSPGWTGELFF.

This sequence joins TRBV7-9 and TRBJ2-3; TRBD2 matches 13 bases. CDR3 length: 16 amino acids. Germline values: CDR1 SEHNR, CDR2 FQNEAQ (reference sequence). J was trimmed by 6 bases and V by 2 bases; bases with no gene match: 5. The CDR3 DNA reads TGTGCCAGCAGCTTACGACTAGCGGGGGGTGGGGATACGCAGTATTTT. Translation gives CASSLRLAGGGDTQYF.

The chain recombines TRBV27 with TRBJ2-2; the D is unclear. CDR1 and CDR2 from the germline V gene are MNHEY and SMNVEV (reference sequence). With 8 bases removed from V and 6 bases from J, the gap between germline ends came to 16 bases. The CDR3 runs 14 residues. This chain's CDR3 is CASHAASWAGELFF. Written as DNA, the CDR3 is TGTGCCAGCCATGCGGCGTCTTGGGCCGGGGAGCTGTTTTTT.

The chain joins TRBV20-1 to TRBJ2-5, with TRBD2 matching over 9 bases. The junction had 7 bases not matched to a gene; V was cut back by 3 bases and J by 5 bases. The CDR3 covers 14 residues. Germline V gene sequence: CDR1 DFQATT, CDR2 SNEGSKA (reference sequence). CDR3 protein: CSASPAGGRETQYF. The DNA of the CDR3 is TGCAGTGCTAGTCCTGCGGGGGGGCGGGAGACCCAGTACTTC.

This clone was seen a handful of times. The chain has TRBV9 and TRBJ2-5; 7 bases fit TRBD2. This CDR3 comprises 14 residues. V lost 4 bases, J lost 5 bases, and 8 bases stayed unmatched. Germline CDR1 is SGDLS and CDR2 is YYNGEE. The DNA of the CDR3 is TGTGCCAGCAGCCCCCAGGGAGGGACGGAGACCCAGTACTTC. It codes for CASSPQGGTETQYF.

The chain is built from TRBV5-1 and TRBJ1-2, with D possibly TRBD1 on 6 matching bases. Germline V gene lookup returns CDR1 SGHRS and CDR2 YFSETQ. The CDR3 spans 14 residues. Deletions cut 7 bases from V and 4 bases from J, with 17 bases between. DNA of the CDR3: TGCGCCAGCTCCCGGGACACGAAGTCCTATGGCTACACCTTC. It specifies CASSRDTKSYGYTF.

The chain employs TRBV7-8 and TRBJ2-1, with TRBD1 matching 9 bases. V shed 4 bases and J 2 bases; nucleotides not matched to a gene: 6. Germline-derived CDR1 and CDR2 are SGHVS and FQNEAQ. CDR3 length: 16 residues. Written as DNA, the CDR3 is TGTGCCAGCAGCTCCACGGACAGGGGAACCTACAATGAGCAGTTCTTC. Amino acid sequence: CASSSTDRGTYNEQFF. Supplemented by reference TRBV7-8 and TRBJ2-1, the full variable domain reads GAGVSQSPRYKVAKRGQDVALRCDPISGHVSLFWYQQALGQGPEFLTYFQNEAQLDKSGLPSDRFFAERPEGSVSTLKIQRTQQEDSAVYLCASSSTDRGTYNEQFFGPGTRLTVL.

This chain joins TRBV18 and TRBJ1-3, with TRBD1 matching 7 bases. This CDR3 is built from 15 residues. The J segment lost 6 bases and the V segment lost 3 bases, leaving 8 bases of the junction unmatched. The germline V gene encodes CDR1 KGHSH and CDR2 LQKENI. For the CDR3, the DNA is TGTGCCAGCTCACCTCGACAGGGAGTGGAAAACACCATATATTTT. Amino acid sequence: CASSPRQGVENTIYF.

This chain joins TRBV14 and TRBJ1-2, with 7 positions matching TRBD1. Germline CDR1 SGHDN, CDR2 FVKESK. With 4 bases clipped from V and 5 bases from J, the junction kept 19 bases outside the gene matches. The CDR3 covers 18 residues. CDR3 region: CASSPNLPGTARSYGYTF. CDR3 in DNA: TGTGCCAGCAGCCCAAACTTACCCGGGACAGCACGGAGTTATGGCTACACCTTC.

The CDR3 region is CASSYLALGEGNIQYF. In DNA, the CDR3 is TGTGCCAGCAGTTACCTCGCCCTGGGGGAGGGAAACATTCAGTACTTC. This chain links TRBV6-6 with TRBJ2-4, with 7 nucleotides matching TRBD2. The junction had 10 bases not matched to a gene; V was cut back by 2 bases and J by 6 bases. Germline CDR1 reads MNHNY; CDR2 reads SVGAGI (reference sequence). The CDR3 consists of 16 residues.

The sample holds one count of this clone. Additional DNA sequences in this sample encode the identical CDR3. CDR3: CASTPGGPVDTQYF. CDR3 sequence (DNA): TGTGCCAGTACGCCGGGGGGGCCGGTAGATACGCAGTATTTT. This chain uses TRBV19 with TRBJ2-3, with 8 bases lining up with TRBD2. The germline V gene encodes CDR1 LNHDA and CDR2 SQIVND (reference sequence). The CDR3 loop spans 14 amino acids. With 7 bases clipped from V and 5 bases from J, the junction kept 8 bases outside the gene matches.

The chain combines TRBV6-6 with TRBJ2-4; maybe TRBD2 (6 bases). Germline assignment: CDR1 MNHNY and CDR2 SVGAGI (reference sequence). CDR3 length: 16 amino acids. Trimming took off 0 bases at V and 0 bases at J, with 9 bases between the two ends. The CDR3 is CASSYSGEEAKNIQYF. The CDR3 nucleotides read TGTGCCAGCAGTTACTCAGGGGAGGAAGCCAAAAACATTCAGTACTTC.

The rearrangement links TRBV6-5 to TRBJ2-1, with 7 bases fitting TRBD1. Germline trimming cut 10 bases from V and 5 bases from J; bases unmatched to any gene: 11. Per the germline V gene, CDR1 is MNHEY and CDR2 is SVGAGI. This CDR3 has 14 amino acids. The DNA of the CDR3 is TGTGCCACCGTCAAAGGGGGCTACCACAATGAGCAGTTCTTC. Residues: CATVKGGYHNEQFF.

This chain connects TRBV4-3 to TRBJ1-5, with D maybe TRBD1 (6 bases). The CDR3 length is 16 residues. Per germline, CDR1 LGHNA and CDR2 YSLEER. Deletions cut 0 bases from V and 1 base from J, with 10 bases between. In DNA form, the CDR3 reads TGCGCCAGCAGCCAAGACTACAGGGAAAGCAATCAGCCCCAGCATTTT. Translating gives CASSQDYRESNQPQHF.

Only a few counts were recorded for this clone. This rearrangement joins TRBV27 to TRBJ1-1; 7 bases match TRBD1. The germline CDR1 and CDR2 sequences are MNHEY and SMNVEV (reference sequence). Trimming at V came to 6 bases and at J to 4 bases, leaving 5 bases not matched to a gene. The CDR3 is made up of 13 amino acids. Here the CDR3 reads CASSNAGGTEAFF. CDR3 coding DNA: TGTGCCAGCAGCAATGCAGGGGGCACTGAAGCTTTCTTT.

This clone was detected only a few times. This chain uses TRBV29-1 with TRBJ1-2, with a tentative D call TRBD1 (6 bases). Germline V gene data show CDR1 as SQVTM and CDR2 as ANQGSEA. CDR3 length equals 12 residues. V dropped 7 bases and J dropped 3 bases, with 12 bases sitting between them. CDR3: CSAVKGDYGYTF. The CDR3 coding sequence is TGCAGCGCGGTAAAGGGGGACTATGGCTACACCTTC.

This chain uses TRBV10-3 with TRBJ1-1; D is perhaps TRBD1 (5 bases). The V end lost 9 bases, the J end lost 6 bases, and 11 bases lay between the germline ends. Germline loops: CDR1 ENHRY, CDR2 SYGVKD. The CDR3 covers 11 residues. CDR3 sequence reads: CAIRGDAEAFF. The CDR3 DNA is TGTGCCATAAGGGGTGACGCTGAAGCTTTCTTT.

The chain joins TRBV7-3 to TRBJ2-7, with 8 bases that match TRBD2. Germline V gene sequence: CDR1 SGHTA, CDR2 FQGTGA. V lost 5 bases, J lost 3 bases, and 12 bases stayed unmatched. The length of the CDR3 is 16 residues. Here the CDR3 reads CASSTSGSLGVYEQYF. The CDR3 DNA sequence: TGTGCCAGCAGCACGAGCGGGAGCCTTGGGGTCTACGAGCAGTACTTC.